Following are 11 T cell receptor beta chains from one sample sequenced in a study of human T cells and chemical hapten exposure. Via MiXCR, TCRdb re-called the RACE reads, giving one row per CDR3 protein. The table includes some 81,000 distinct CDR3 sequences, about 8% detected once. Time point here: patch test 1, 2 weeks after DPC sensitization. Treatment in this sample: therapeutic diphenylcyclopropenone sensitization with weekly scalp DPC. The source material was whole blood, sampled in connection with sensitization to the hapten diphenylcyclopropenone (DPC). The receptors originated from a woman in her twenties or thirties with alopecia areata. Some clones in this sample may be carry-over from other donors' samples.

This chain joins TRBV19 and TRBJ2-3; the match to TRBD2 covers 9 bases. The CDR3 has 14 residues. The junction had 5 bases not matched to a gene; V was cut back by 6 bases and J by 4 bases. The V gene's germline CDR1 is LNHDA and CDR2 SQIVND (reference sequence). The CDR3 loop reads CASRYPSGADTQYF. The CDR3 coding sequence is TGTGCCAGTAGGTACCCTAGCGGGGCAGATACGCAGTATTTT. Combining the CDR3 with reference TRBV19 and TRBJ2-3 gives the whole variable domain DGGITQSPKYLFRKEGQNVTLSCEQNLNHDAMYWYRQDPGQGLRLIYYSQIVNDFQKGDIAEGYSVSREKKESFPLTVTSAQKNPTAFYLCASRYPSGADTQYFGPGTRLTVL.

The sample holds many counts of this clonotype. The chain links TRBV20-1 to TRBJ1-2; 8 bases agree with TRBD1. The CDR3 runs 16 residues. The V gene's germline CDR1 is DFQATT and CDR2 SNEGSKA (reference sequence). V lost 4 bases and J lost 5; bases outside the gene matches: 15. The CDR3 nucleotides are TGCAGTGCTAACCCACAGGGGGAAGGGATCCTATATGGCTACACCTTC. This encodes CSANPQGEGILYGYTF.

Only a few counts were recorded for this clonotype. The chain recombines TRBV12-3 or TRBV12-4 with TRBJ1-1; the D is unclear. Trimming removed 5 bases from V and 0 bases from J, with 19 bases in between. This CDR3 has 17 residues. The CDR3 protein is CASSPGKGTLMNTEAFF. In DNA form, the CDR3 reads TGTGCCAGCAGTCCGGGTAAAGGCACTCTCATGAACACTGAAGCTTTCTTT.

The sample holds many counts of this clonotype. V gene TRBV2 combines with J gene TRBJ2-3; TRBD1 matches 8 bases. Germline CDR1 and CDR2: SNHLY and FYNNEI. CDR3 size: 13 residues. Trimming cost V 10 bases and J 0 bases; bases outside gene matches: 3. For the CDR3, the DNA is TGTGCCAATCGACAGGGGAGCACAGATACGCAGTATTTT. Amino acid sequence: CANRQGSTDTQYF.

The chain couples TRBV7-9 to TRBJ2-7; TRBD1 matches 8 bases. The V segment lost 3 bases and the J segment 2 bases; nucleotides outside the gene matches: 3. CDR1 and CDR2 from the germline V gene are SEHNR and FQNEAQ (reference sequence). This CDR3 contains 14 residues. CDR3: CASSFSGGTYEQYF. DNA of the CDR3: TGTGCCAGCAGCTTTTCAGGGGGCACCTACGAGCAGTACTTC.

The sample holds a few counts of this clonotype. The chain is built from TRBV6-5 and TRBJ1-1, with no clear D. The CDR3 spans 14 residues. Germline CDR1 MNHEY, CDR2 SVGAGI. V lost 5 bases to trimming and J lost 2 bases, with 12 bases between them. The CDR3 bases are TGTGCCAGCAGTACCCGCGAACCAAACACTGAAGCTTTCTTT. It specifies CASSTREPNTEAFF.

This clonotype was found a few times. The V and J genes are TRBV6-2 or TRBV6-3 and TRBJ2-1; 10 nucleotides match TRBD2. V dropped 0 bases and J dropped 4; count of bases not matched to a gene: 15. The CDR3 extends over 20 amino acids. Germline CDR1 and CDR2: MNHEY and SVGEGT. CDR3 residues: CASSYSPGLASLHQYNEQFF. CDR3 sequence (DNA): TGTGCCAGCAGTTACTCACCGGGACTAGCGAGTCTCCACCAATACAATGAGCAGTTCTTC.

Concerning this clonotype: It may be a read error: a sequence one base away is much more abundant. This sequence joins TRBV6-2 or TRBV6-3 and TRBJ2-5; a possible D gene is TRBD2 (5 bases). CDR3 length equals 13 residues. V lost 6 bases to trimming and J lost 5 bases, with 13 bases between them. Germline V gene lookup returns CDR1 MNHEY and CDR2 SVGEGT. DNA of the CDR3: TGTGCCAGCAGCCGAGCCGGGGTGGAGACCCAGTACTTC. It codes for CASSRAGVETQYF.

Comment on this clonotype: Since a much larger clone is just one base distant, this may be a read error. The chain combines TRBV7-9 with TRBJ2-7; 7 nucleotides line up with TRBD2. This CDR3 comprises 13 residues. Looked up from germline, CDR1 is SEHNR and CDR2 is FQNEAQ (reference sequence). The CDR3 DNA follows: TGTACCAGCACCGGGGGGAACAACTACGAGCAGTACTTC. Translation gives CTSTGGNNYEQYF.

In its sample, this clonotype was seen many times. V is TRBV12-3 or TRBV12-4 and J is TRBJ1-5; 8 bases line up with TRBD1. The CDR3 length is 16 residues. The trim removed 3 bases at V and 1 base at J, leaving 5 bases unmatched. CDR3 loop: CASSFTRQGSNQPQHF. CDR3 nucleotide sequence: TGTGCCAGCAGTTTCACCCGACAGGGGAGCAATCAGCCCCAGCATTTT.

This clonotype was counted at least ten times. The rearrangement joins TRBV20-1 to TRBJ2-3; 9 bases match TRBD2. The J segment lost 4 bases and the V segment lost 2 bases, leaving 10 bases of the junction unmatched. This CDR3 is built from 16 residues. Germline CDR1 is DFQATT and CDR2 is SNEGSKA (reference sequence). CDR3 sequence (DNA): TGCAGTGCTAGAAGGGTGGCTAGCGGGGATGCAGATACGCAGTATTTT. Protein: CSARRVASGDADTQYF.